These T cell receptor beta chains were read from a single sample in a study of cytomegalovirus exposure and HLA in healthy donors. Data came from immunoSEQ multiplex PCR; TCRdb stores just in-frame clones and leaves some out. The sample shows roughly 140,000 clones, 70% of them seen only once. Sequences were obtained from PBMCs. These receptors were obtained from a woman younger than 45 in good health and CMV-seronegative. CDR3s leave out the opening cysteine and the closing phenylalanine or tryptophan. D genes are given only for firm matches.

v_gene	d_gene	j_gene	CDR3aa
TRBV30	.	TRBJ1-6	VSAQGSSPLH
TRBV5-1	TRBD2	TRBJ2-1	ASSEGLAGGLGEQF
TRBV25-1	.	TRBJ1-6	ASSEYIRQTPLH
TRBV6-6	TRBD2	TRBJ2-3	ASTPGTRTDTQY
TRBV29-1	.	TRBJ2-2	SVGALTGELF
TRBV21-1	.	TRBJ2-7	ASSKKAYPGLAGSSYEQY
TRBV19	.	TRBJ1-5	ASSRSPDNQPQH
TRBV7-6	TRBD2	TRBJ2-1	ASSQNAGAYNEQF
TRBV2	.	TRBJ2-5	ASSWTTNQETQY
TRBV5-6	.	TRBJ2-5	ASSLAGSPETQY
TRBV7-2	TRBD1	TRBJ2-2	ASSSSGTGPGELF
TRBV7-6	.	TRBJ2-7	ASSLQEGSYEQY
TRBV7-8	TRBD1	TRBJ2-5	ASSKGQGAQETQY
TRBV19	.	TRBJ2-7	ASSIVPEAGREEQY
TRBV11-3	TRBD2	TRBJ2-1	ASSHGLAGGRINEQF
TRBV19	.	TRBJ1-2	ASSIGGGVIYGYT
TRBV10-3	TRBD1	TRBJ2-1	AISQDRGPVSNEQF
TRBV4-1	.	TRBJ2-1	ASSQESGQTFNEQF
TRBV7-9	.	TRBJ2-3	SSSPLRGSSADTQY
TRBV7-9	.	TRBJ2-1	ASSHQGVGEQF
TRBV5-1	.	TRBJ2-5	ASSLARSGINQETQY
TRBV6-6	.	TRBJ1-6	ASSQPGGGSPLH
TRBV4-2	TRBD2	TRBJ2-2	ASSRQVAGDTGELF
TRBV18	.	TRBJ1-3	ASSPSGRSGNTIY
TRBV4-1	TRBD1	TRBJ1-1	ASSQWDRARAF
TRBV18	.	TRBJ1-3	ASSQAHIGVDTIY
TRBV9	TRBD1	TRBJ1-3	ASSPNTGVGNTIY
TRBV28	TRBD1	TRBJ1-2	ASSLGQGAYGYT
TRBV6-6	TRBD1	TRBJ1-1	ASFTQGAGEAF
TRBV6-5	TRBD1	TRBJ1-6	ASRIDRAYSPLH
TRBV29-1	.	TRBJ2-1	SVVGLYNEQF
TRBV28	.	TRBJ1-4	ASSLGQINEKLF
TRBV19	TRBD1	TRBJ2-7	ASSIARGQGADEQY
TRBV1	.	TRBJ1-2	TSSNGQGAEGYT
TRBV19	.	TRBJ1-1	ASSIEWARDTEAF
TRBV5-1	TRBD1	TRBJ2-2	ASSLETGVNGELF
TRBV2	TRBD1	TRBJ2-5	ASSDLRQGRAY
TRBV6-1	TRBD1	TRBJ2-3	ASSDPPWGQAVTDTQY
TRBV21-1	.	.	ASSKGYRVPYEQY
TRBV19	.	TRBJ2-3	ASSAATDTDTQY
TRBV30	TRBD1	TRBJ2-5	AWERTGIQETQY